This T cell receptor (beta chain) was captured in a study of blood T cells in healthy people across ages. V lost 4 bases to trimming and J lost 8 bases, with 25 bases between them. Germline V gene lookup returns CDR1 SGHRS and CDR2 YFSETQ. The CDR3 has 17 amino acids. The second PCR ran about 7 to 12 cycles with a sample-barcoded 5' primer and J-beta primers. TCRdb recomputed calls from the 5' RACE reads with MiXCR, one row per CDR3 protein. Found here are around 1,800,000 distinct CDR3 sequences, roughly two fifths of them singletons; the top ten hold about 23%. With regard to this clonotype: Antigen unknown.

Study-wide findings and caveats: The authors considered diversity estimates from one million T cells to be underestimates. Aged donors had fewer naive CD4+ cells and lower diversity than long-lived donors.

Sequencing used blood. V is TRBV5-1 and J is TRBJ2-1, with TRBD1 as a possible D gene (6 bases). This receptor was identified in a human donor in good health. This CDR3 is CASSPWISRTGSDEQFF. The CDR3 bases are TGCGCCAGCAGCCCATGGATTAGTCGAACAGGGTCCGATGAGCAGTTCTTC.